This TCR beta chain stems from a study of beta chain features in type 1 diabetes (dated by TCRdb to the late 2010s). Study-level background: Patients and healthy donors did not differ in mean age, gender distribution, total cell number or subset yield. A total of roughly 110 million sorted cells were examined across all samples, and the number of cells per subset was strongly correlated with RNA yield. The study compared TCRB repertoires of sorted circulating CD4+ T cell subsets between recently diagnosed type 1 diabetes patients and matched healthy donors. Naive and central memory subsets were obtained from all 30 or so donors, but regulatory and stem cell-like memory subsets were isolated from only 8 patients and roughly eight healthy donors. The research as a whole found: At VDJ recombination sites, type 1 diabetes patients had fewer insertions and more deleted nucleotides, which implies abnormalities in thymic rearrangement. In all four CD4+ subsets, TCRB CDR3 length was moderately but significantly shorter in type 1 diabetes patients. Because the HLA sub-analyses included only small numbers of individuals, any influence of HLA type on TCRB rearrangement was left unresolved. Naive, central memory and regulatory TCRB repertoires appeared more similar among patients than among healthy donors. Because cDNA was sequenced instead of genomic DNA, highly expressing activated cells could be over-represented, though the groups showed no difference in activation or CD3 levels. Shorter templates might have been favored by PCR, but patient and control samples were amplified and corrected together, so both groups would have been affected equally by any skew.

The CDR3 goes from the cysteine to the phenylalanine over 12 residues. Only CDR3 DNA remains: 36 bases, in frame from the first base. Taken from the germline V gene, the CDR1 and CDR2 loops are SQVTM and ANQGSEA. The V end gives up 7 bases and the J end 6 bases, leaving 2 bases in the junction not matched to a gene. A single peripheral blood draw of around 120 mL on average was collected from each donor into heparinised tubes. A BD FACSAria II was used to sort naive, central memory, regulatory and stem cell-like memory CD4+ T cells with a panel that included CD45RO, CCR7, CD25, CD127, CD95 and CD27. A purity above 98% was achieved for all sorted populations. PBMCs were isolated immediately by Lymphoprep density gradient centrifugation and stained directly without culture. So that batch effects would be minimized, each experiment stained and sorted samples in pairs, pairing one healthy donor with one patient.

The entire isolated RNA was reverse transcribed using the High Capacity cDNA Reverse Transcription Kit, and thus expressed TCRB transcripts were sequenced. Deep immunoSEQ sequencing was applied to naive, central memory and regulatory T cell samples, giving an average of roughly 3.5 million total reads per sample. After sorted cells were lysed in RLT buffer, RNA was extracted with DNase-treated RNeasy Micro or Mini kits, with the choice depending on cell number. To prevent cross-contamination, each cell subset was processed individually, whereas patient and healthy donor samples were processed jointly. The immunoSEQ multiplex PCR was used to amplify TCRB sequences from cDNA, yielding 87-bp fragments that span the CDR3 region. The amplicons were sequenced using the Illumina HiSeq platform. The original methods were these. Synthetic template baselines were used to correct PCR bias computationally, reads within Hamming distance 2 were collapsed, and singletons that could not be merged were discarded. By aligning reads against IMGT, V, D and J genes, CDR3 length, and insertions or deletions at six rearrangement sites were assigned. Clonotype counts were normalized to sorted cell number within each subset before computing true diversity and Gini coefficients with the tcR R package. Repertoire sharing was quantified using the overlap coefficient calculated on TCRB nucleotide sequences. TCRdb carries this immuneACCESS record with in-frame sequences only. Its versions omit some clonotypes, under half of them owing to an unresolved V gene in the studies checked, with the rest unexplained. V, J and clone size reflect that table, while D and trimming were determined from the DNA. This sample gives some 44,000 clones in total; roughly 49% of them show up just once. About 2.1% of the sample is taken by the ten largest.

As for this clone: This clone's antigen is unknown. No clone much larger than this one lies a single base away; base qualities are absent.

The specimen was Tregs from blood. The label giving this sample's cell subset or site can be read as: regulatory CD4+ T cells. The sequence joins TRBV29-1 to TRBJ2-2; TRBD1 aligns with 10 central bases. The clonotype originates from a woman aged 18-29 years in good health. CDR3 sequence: CSGDRGAGELFF. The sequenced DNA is TGCAGCGGGGACAGGGGCGCCGGGGAGCTGTTTTTT.